This passage covers 25 T cell receptor beta chains from one sample sequenced in a study of cytomegalovirus exposure and HLA in healthy donors. The protocol was immunoSEQ multiplex PCR, while the TCRdb copy is restricted to in-frame clones and leaves out a portion. Here the sample spans about 220,000 clones, 80% to 85% being singletons. The sample taken for sequencing was PBMCs. These receptors all stem from a woman in her 30s in good health and CMV-seropositive.

This chain joins TRBV10-3 and TRBJ2-1, with TRBD2 as a possible D gene (6 bases). The germline V gene has CDR1 ENHRY and CDR2 SYGVKD. The CDR3 has 17 residues. V shed 6 bases and J shed 0 bases, with 18 bases lying between them. The chain's CDR3 is CAIRRKLAESSYNEQFF. As DNA, the CDR3 is TGTGCCATCAGGAGGAAATTAGCGGAGAGCTCCTACAATGAGCAGTTCTTC.

This clone was observed once. J is TRBJ1-5 and V is TRBV5-6; 8 nucleotides align to TRBD1. The CDR3 is 13 amino acids. V lost 4 bases to trimming and J lost 7 bases; unmatched junction nucleotides: 4. Per the germline V gene, CDR1 is SGHDT and CDR2 is YYEEEE. The CDR3 loop is CASSADREQPQHF. In DNA, the CDR3 is TGTGCCAGCAGCGCGGACAGGGAACAGCCCCAGCATTTT.

In this sample, this clone turned up once. This chain joins TRBV29-1 and TRBJ2-3; D may match TRBD1 or TRBD2 (6 bases each). This CDR3 contains 12 residues. The germline V gene encodes CDR1 SQVTM and CDR2 ANQGSEA. V was shortened by 4 bases and J by 6 bases, with 11 bases between the two germline ends. DNA of the CDR3: TGCAGCGTTGGAGGGGGGATGGATACGCAGTATTTT. Protein: CSVGGGMDTQYF.

The V gene is TRBV28, the J gene TRBJ1-2; no clear D. CDR3 length: 13 residues. CDR1 MDHEN and CDR2 SYDVKM come from the germline V gene. V was cut by 4 bases and J by 0 bases, with 6 bases left in between. Here the CDR3 reads CASSYTANYGYTF. For the CDR3, the DNA is TGTGCCAGCAGTTATACAGCTAACTATGGCTACACCTTC.

The genes are TRBV15 and TRBJ1-2; possible D gene TRBD1, 5 bases. The germline V gene has CDR1 LNHNV and CDR2 YYDKDF (reference sequence). The CDR3 length is 15 residues. Trimming cost V 0 bases and J 8 bases, with 16 bases left between them. This CDR3 reads CATSREAGAPSGYTF. CDR3 nucleotide sequence: TGTGCCACCAGCAGAGAGGCCGGGGCACCCTCCGGCTACACCTTC.

To note about this clone: This sample also contains other DNA sequences that code for the same CDR3. V and J are TRBV6-5 and TRBJ1-1; TRBD1 matches at 9 bases. The CDR3 has 14 residues. Germline V lookup: CDR1 MNHEY, CDR2 SVGAGI. Trimming took 0 bases from V and 4 from J; bases not matched to a gene: 0. The CDR3 DNA reads as TGTGCCAGCAGTTACTCGACAGGGGGCACTGAAGCTTTCTTT. Protein product: CASSYSTGGTEAFF.

V usage is TRBV7-3 and J usage is TRBJ2-3; D unclear. CDR3 length equals 13 residues. The germline gives CDR1 SGHTA, CDR2 FQGTGA. Trimming pared 5 bases from V and 2 bases from J, leaving 8 bases between. Here the CDR3 DNA reads TGTGCCAGCAGCGATCCAACCACAGATACGCAGTATTTT. Its protein product is CASSDPTTDTQYF.

The V gene is TRBV29-1, the J gene TRBJ2-3; D perhaps matches TRBD2 (5 bases). Germline loops: CDR1 SQVTM, CDR2 ANQGSEA. The V end was cut by 4 bases, the J end by 1 base, with 9 bases between. The CDR3 spans 13 residues. CDR3 nucleotide sequence: TGCAGCGTTGGAGGGAGTGGCACAGATACGCAGTATTTT. The encoded protein is CSVGGSGTDTQYF.

This chain connects TRBV10-3 to TRBJ1-2; D not resolved. The germline V and J ends were trimmed by 7 bases and 0 bases, with 12 bases remaining between them. Germline V lookup: CDR1 ENHRY, CDR2 SYGVKD. The CDR3 is 14 amino acids. The CDR3 sequence: CAINPGEANYGYTF. For the CDR3, the DNA is TGTGCCATCAATCCCGGAGAAGCTAACTATGGCTACACCTTC.

V and J are TRBV30 and TRBJ1-3; 7 bases align to TRBD1. CDR3 length equals 13 residues. Germline V lookup: CDR1 GTSNPN, CDR2 SVGIG (reference sequence). V gave up 5 bases and J gave up 2 bases; unmatched junction bases: 3. For the CDR3, the DNA is TGTGCCTGGCACAGGGGCCCTGGAAACACCATATATTTT. Its translation is CAWHRGPGNTIYF.

CDR3 bases: TGTGCCAGCAGTTTAGGGAGTGCGGCTAATGAAAAACTGTTTTTT. This codes for CASSLGSAANEKLFF. V is TRBV27 and J is TRBJ1-4; D gene uncertain. The CDR3 is 15 residues long. Germline CDR1 MNHEY, CDR2 SMNVEV (reference sequence). V dropped 2 bases and J dropped 3 bases, with 10 bases sitting between them.

The chain couples TRBV28 to TRBJ2-7, with 9 nucleotides matching TRBD1. The CDR3 contains 14 residues. Looked up from germline, CDR1 is MDHEN and CDR2 is SYDVKM. V gave up 9 bases and J gave up 1 base; unmatched junction bases: 7. CDR3 in amino acids: CASKGTGFSYEQYF. DNA for the CDR3: TGTGCCAGTAAAGGGACAGGGTTTTCCTACGAGCAGTACTTC.

V usage is TRBV9 and J usage is TRBJ2-3; D call uncertain. Trimming stripped 3 bases from V and 2 bases from J, with 19 bases between. This CDR3 contains 17 residues. The germline CDR1 and CDR2 sequences are SGDLS and YYNGEE. The chain's CDR3 is CASSDRQESGDTDTQYF. Here the CDR3 DNA reads TGTGCCAGCAGCGACCGTCAGGAGTCTGGAGACACAGATACGCAGTATTTT.

This clone has only one observation. The chain couples TRBV30 to TRBJ1-5, with TRBD1 matching 7 bases. Germline values: CDR1 GTSNPN, CDR2 SVGIG (reference sequence). V lost 4 bases and J lost 0; bases outside the gene matches: 3. The CDR3 is made up of 14 amino acids. CDR3 protein: CAWKTGYSNQPQHF. The CDR3, as DNA: TGTGCCTGGAAGACAGGGTATAGCAATCAGCCCCAGCATTTT.

V gene TRBV27 combines with J gene TRBJ1-5, with a weak D call TRBD1 (5 bases). Germline CDR1 MNHEY, CDR2 SMNVEV (reference sequence). The CDR3 runs 13 residues. The V end lost 6 bases, the J end lost 4 bases, and 10 bases lay between the germline ends. The chain's CDR3 is CASSRRGNQPQHF. CDR3 coding DNA: TGTGCCAGCAGCCGACGGGGGAATCAGCCCCAGCATTTT.

The CDR3 DNA reads as TGTGCCAGCAGCTCCCTGTTGGGGGGCGGGGAGCTGTTTTTT. Translating it yields CASSSLLGGGELFF. The chain is built from TRBV7-9 and TRBJ2-2; TRBD2 might be the D (6 bases). The CDR3 consists of 14 residues. Looked up from germline, CDR1 is SEHNR and CDR2 is FQNEAQ (reference sequence). Trimming removed 4 bases at V and 7 bases at J, with 13 bases between.

The rearrangement joins TRBV19 to TRBJ1-1; 9 bases align to TRBD1. The V gene end was trimmed by 8 bases and the J gene end by 11 bases; junction bases not matched to a gene: 6. Germline V CDR1 and CDR2: LNHDA, SQIVND (reference sequence). The CDR3 is made up of 11 amino acids. The CDR3 reads CASYRTGDAFF. The CDR3 coding sequence is TGTGCCAGTTATAGGACAGGGGATGCTTTCTTT.

This clone was counted only a few times. The chain carries TRBV5-6 and TRBJ1-5; no firm D call. There are 18 residues in the CDR3. Per the germline V gene, CDR1 is SGHDT and CDR2 is YYEEEE. V was cut by 0 bases and J by 0 bases, with 16 bases left in between. CDR3 amino acids: CASSLGGSGIYSNQPQHF. In DNA form, the CDR3 reads TGTGCCAGCAGCTTGGGGGGAAGCGGAATTTATAGCAATCAGCCCCAGCATTTT.

The chain carries TRBV20-1 and TRBJ1-2; tentatively, D is TRBD1 (6 bases). V lost 6 bases and J 8 bases, leaving 10 bases between the germline ends. Germline loops: CDR1 DFQATT, CDR2 SNEGSKA (reference sequence). The CDR3 runs 10 residues. CDR3 in amino acids: CSARGGGYTF. In DNA form, the CDR3 reads TGCAGTGCACGGGGGGGCGGCTACACCTTC.

V and J are TRBV28 and TRBJ2-5, with D maybe TRBD1 (5 bases). This CDR3 contains 13 residues. The germline V and J ends were trimmed by 5 bases and 5 bases, with 12 bases remaining between them. Germline CDR1 is MDHEN and CDR2 is SYDVKM. CDR3 in amino acids: CASSKGSRETQYF. CDR3 nucleotide sequence: TGTGCCAGCAGTAAGGGGTCACGGGAGACCCAGTACTTC.

The V and J genes are TRBV7-8 and TRBJ2-3; 11 nucleotides line up with TRBD2. The ends lost 4 bases at V and 5 bases at J; junction bases unmatched: 14. Germline V gene data show CDR1 as SGHVS and CDR2 as FQNEAQ. CDR3 size: 18 residues. For the CDR3, the DNA is TGTGCCAGCAGCTACTCTTCTAGCGGGAGGTTCTTCAAAGATACGCAGTATTTT. Translating gives CASSYSSSGRFFKDTQYF. Full variable domain (outside the CDR3, taken from reference TRBV7-8 and TRBJ2-3): GAGVSQSPRYKVAKRGQDVALRCDPISGHVSLFWYQQALGQGPEFLTYFQNEAQLDKSGLPSDRFFAERPEGSVSTLKIQRTQQEDSAVYLCASSYSSSGRFFKDTQYFGPGTRLTVL.

The V gene is TRBV28, the J gene TRBJ1-2; D gene uncertain. The V end lost 6 bases, the J end lost 7 bases, and 27 bases lay between the germline ends. Germline V lookup: CDR1 MDHEN, CDR2 SYDVKM. The CDR3 runs to 17 residues. CDR3 loop: CASRKTEAIWGNGGYTF. The CDR3 DNA sequence: TGTGCCAGCAGGAAAACGGAAGCGATTTGGGGTAACGGTGGCTACACCTTC.

The chain recombines TRBV5-1 with TRBJ2-1, with TRBD1 identical over 9 bases. Trimming at V came to 5 bases and at J to 5 bases, leaving 8 bases not matched to a gene. The V gene's germline CDR1 is SGHRS and CDR2 YFSETQ. This CDR3 is 15 amino acids long. This CDR3 is CASRVGTGINNEQFF. The CDR3 nucleotides read TGCGCCAGCAGGGTAGGGACAGGGATAAACAATGAGCAGTTCTTC.

This chain connects TRBV5-1 to TRBJ2-7; D possibly corresponds to TRBD1 (5 bases). V was shortened by 0 bases and J by 2 bases, with 9 bases between the two germline ends. The germline V gene has CDR1 SGHRS and CDR2 YFSETQ. CDR3 size: 14 residues. CDR3 protein: CASSLGTGTYEQYF. The CDR3, as DNA: TGCGCCAGCAGCTTGGGAACAGGAACCTACGAGCAGTACTTC.

The CDR3 sequence: CASSWGDRGELFF. For the CDR3, the DNA is TGTGCCAGCAGTTGGGGGGACCGCGGGGAGCTGTTTTTT. This rearrangement joins TRBV6-1 to TRBJ2-2, with D possibly TRBD2 on 6 matching bases. From germline, CDR1 is MNHNS and CDR2 SASEGT. The CDR3 sequence is 13 residues long. The V and J ends lost 5 bases and 7 bases respectively, with 11 bases between them.